These 8 T cell receptor beta chains came from one sample sequenced in a study of identical twins. MiXCR was run by TCRdb on the 5' RACE reads, yielding one entry per CDR3 protein. The sample has some 900,000 distinct CDR3 sequences; roughly an eighth are singletons. These records were also assigned to another study, of yellow fever vaccine responses in identical twins.

The sequenced sample was PBMCs. These TCRs come from a woman younger than 30 in good health.

The chain employs TRBV6-5 and TRBJ2-2, with D maybe TRBD2 (7 bases). This CDR3 contains 15 residues. V lost 2 bases and J 4 bases, leaving 11 bases between the germline ends. Germline-derived CDR1 and CDR2 are MNHEY and SVGAGI. CDR3 loop: CASSYGGAFTGELFF. The CDR3 coding sequence is TGTGCCAGCAGTTACGGGGGGGCCTTCACCGGGGAGCTGTTTTTT.

In its sample, this clonotype was seen many times. The J gene is TRBJ2-3, the V gene TRBV12-3 or TRBV12-4; D remains unclear. The ends were cut back, 5 bases at V and 1 base at J, with 16 bases in the middle. The CDR3 sequence is 16 residues long. The CDR3 nucleotides read TGTGCCAGCAGTCTCCTCCCGCGAAGCGGCACAGATACGCAGTATTTT. Its translation is CASSLLPRSGTDTQYF.

This clonotype was detected a few times. The chain recombines TRBV28 with TRBJ2-5; D remains ambiguous. Per germline, CDR1 MDHEN and CDR2 SYDVKM. The CDR3 consists of 14 residues. V lost 3 bases, J lost 4 bases, and 12 bases lay in between. CDR3 amino acids: CASSFPRGGETQYF. The CDR3 DNA follows: TGTGCCAGCAGTTTCCCTAGAGGTGGAGAGACCCAGTACTTC.

This clonotype was found many times. The V gene is TRBV28, the J gene TRBJ2-7, with 10 bases aligning to TRBD2. CDR1 and CDR2 from the germline V gene are MDHEN and SYDVKM. CDR3 length: 15 residues. With V trimmed by 5 bases and J by 1 base, 5 bases remained unmatched. CDR3: CASSGGLAVSYEQYF. CDR3 sequence (DNA): TGTGCCAGCAGTGGAGGACTAGCGGTGTCCTACGAGCAGTACTTC.

This clonotype was counted between two and nine times. The rearrangement links TRBV5-5 to TRBJ2-1; D call uncertain. This CDR3 contains 12 residues. Germline V gives CDR1 SGHKS, CDR2 YYEKEE (reference sequence). The germline V and J ends were trimmed by 0 bases and 10 bases, with 8 bases remaining between them. CDR3 sequence reads: CASSLALREQFF. In DNA form, the CDR3 reads TGTGCCAGCAGCTTGGCCCTGAGAGAGCAGTTCTTC.

The chain joins TRBV5-1 to TRBJ2-3; 9 bases align to TRBD2. The CDR3 is 14 amino acids. Germline V gene lookup returns CDR1 SGHRS and CDR2 YFSETQ. V shed 4 bases and J 6 bases; nucleotides not matched to a gene: 6. The CDR3 sequence is CASSRGTSRDTQYF. The CDR3, as DNA: TGCGCCAGCAGCCGGGGGACTAGCCGGGATACGCAGTATTTT.

Only a few counts were recorded for this clonotype. V is TRBV24-1 and J is TRBJ2-7; D gene uncertain. V was trimmed by 9 bases and J by 0 bases, leaving 11 bases between them. Germline V gene sequence: CDR1 KGHDR, CDR2 SFDVKD. The CDR3 sequence is 13 residues long. CDR3 nucleotides: TGTGCCACCCCCGGCCCTATCTCCTACGAGCAGTACGTC. Translated, it gives CATPGPISYEQYV.

This clonotype was counted a few times. This chain links TRBV15 with TRBJ1-3; unclear D gene. The V gene's germline CDR1 is LNHNV and CDR2 YYDKDF (reference sequence). Trimming cost V 0 bases and J 8 bases, with 11 bases left between them. This CDR3 has 14 amino acids. The CDR3 region is CATSRDKTWDTIYF. DNA of the CDR3: TGTGCCACCAGCAGAGATAAGACTTGGGACACCATATATTTT.